The 32 T cell receptor beta chains below were found in one sample sequenced in a study of vaccination and CD4 T cells after COVID-19. Antigens of these TCRs are unknown. Regarding treatment: roughly 10-day PBMC culture with coronavirus spike peptide pools or control peptides (ViraFEST assay). An Oncomine TCR Beta short-read assay was used to sequence the DNA from cultured CD4+ T cells. TCRdb passed the PCR reads through MiXCR, listing each CDR3 protein once. Of about 7,800 distinct CDR3 sequences in the sample, roughly 50% were seen once. Sequences were obtained from CD4+ T cells from blood, cultured in vitro. Receptors originate from a human donor who had recovered from COVID-19.

The rearrangement links TRBV7-3 to TRBJ1-1, with D possibly being TRBD1 (5 bases). This CDR3 is 13 amino acids long. Trimming removed 4 bases at V and 2 bases at J, with 8 bases between. The germline CDR1 and CDR2 sequences are SGHTA and FQGTGA. The CDR3 loop is CASSSGVNTEAFF. In nucleotides, the CDR3 is TGTGCCAGCAGCTCGGGGGTCAACACTGAAGCTTTCTTT.

This clonotype was counted between two and nine times. Sequence at one end of the junction differs from germline and may be a read error. J is TRBJ2-5 and V is TRBV20-1, with 9 bases lining up with TRBD2. Germline V gives CDR1 DFQATT, CDR2 SNEGSKA (reference sequence). CDR3 length: 13 residues. The CDR3: CSARASGEEPQYF. The CDR3 coding sequence is TGCAGTGCTAGAGCTAGCGGGGAAGAGCCCCAGTACTTC.

This chain joins TRBV28 and TRBJ2-3, with TRBD2 matching over 10 bases. CDR3 length: 17 amino acids. V gave up 6 bases and J gave up 2 bases; unmatched junction bases: 11. From germline, CDR1 is MDHEN and CDR2 SYDVKM. CDR3 in DNA: TGTGCCAGCAGACGAACCTTACTAGCGGGAACCACAGATACGCAGTATTTT. This translates into CASRRTLLAGTTDTQYF.

The rearrangement links TRBV30 to TRBJ1-6, with D hard to call. This CDR3 is 12 amino acids long. Trimming pared 3 bases from V and 6 bases from J, leaving 6 bases between. CDR1 and CDR2 (germline): GTSNPN, SVGIG (reference sequence). CDR3 sequence: CAWRTANSPLHF. In DNA form, the CDR3 reads TGTGCCTGGAGGACCGCTAATTCACCCCTCCACTTT.

There are a few counts of this clonotype. This chain uses TRBV7-8 with TRBJ1-1; no reliable D call. The CDR3 covers 16 residues. From germline, CDR1 is SGHVS and CDR2 FQNEAQ. The V end was cut by 1 base, the J end by 2 bases, with 14 bases between. CDR3 loop: CASSLVNRGFNTEAFF. The CDR3, as DNA: TGTGCCAGCAGCTTAGTTAACCGGGGTTTCAACACTGAAGCTTTCTTT. The whole variable domain, filled in from reference TRBV7-8 and TRBJ1-1, reads GAGVSQSPRYKVAKRGQDVALRCDPISGHVSLFWYQQALGQGPEFLTYFQNEAQLDKSGLPSDRFFAERPEGSVSTLKIQRTQQEDSAVYLCASSLVNRGFNTEAFFGQGTRLTVV.

This clonotype was observed a handful of times. The chain has TRBV6-1 and TRBJ1-2; perhaps TRBD1 as D (5 bases). Germline CDR1 reads MNHNS; CDR2 reads SASEGT. Trimming shortened V by 6 bases and J by 3 bases, and 14 bases separated the two germline ends. The CDR3 totals 14 residues. Here the CDR3 reads CASSLYGGDYGYTF. DNA for the CDR3: TGTGCCAGCAGCCTTTACGGGGGTGACTATGGCTACACCTTC.

The chain joins TRBV5-1 to TRBJ1-6; 11 nucleotides line up with TRBD1. CDR1 and CDR2 (germline): SGHRS, YFSETQ. After removal of 4 bases from V and 7 bases from J, the junction contained 7 bases not matched to a gene. This CDR3 is 16 amino acids long. CDR3 amino acids: CASSAGQGALNSPLHF. In DNA, the CDR3 is TGCGCCAGCAGCGCAGGACAGGGGGCTTTAAATTCACCCCTCCACTTT.

V and J are TRBV10-3 and TRBJ2-7; 7 bases line up with TRBD1. V shed 6 bases and J 6 bases; nucleotides not matched to a gene: 5. The CDR3 is made up of 12 amino acids. In germline, CDR1 is ENHRY, CDR2 SYGVKD. The CDR3 DNA reads TGTGCCATCAGCTTGACAGGGTTCGAGCAGTACTTC. It specifies CAISLTGFEQYF.

The CDR3 sequence: CASSPPGHGNTIYF. The DNA of the CDR3 is TGTGCCAGCAGCCCACCGGGACATGGAAACACCATATATTTT. The chain joins TRBV7-9 to TRBJ1-3, with D possibly being TRBD1 (6 bases). With 5 bases removed from V and 3 bases from J, the gap between germline ends came to 11 bases. CDR3 length: 14 amino acids. Germline V gives CDR1 SEHNR, CDR2 FQNEAQ (reference sequence).

The chain's CDR3 is CSATRAQTQYF. The CDR3 nucleotides read TGCAGTGCTACCAGGGCACAGACCCAGTACTTC. The chain carries TRBV20-1 and TRBJ2-5; D perhaps matches TRBD1 (5 bases). The germline V gene encodes CDR1 DFQATT and CDR2 SNEGSKA (reference sequence). The V and J ends lost 4 bases and 6 bases respectively, with 9 bases between them. The CDR3 extends over 11 amino acids.

This clonotype appeared a few times. The V gene is TRBV7-9, the J gene TRBJ1-2; 7 bases line up with TRBD1. After removal of 5 bases from V and 11 bases from J, the junction contained 14 bases not matched to a gene. This CDR3 spans 14 amino acids. Germline CDR1 is SEHNR and CDR2 is FQNEAQ (reference sequence). The CDR3 is CASSPQGRTGQYTF. As DNA, the CDR3 is TGTGCCAGCAGCCCCCAAGGAAGGACAGGACAATACACCTTC.

The chain employs TRBV11-2 and TRBJ1-4; 7 bases match TRBD1. The junction had 9 bases not matched to a gene; V was cut back by 6 bases and J by 5 bases. Germline V gives CDR1 SGHAT, CDR2 FQNNGV. There are 15 residues in the CDR3. CDR3 sequence (DNA): TGTGCCAGCAGGGCAGGTAGGGGGCCGAATGAAAAACTGTTTTTT. This translates into CASRAGRGPNEKLFF.

The chain links TRBV18 to TRBJ1-5; D not certain. Trimming left V 2 bases short and J 4 bases short, with 9 bases between. The CDR3 is 14 amino acids. CDR1 and CDR2 (germline): KGHSH, LQKENI. In DNA form, the CDR3 reads TGTGCCAGCTCACCAGTAAACAAAAATCAGCCCCAGCATTTT. It encodes CASSPVNKNQPQHF.

The rearrangement links TRBV20-1 to TRBJ2-7; 8 nucleotides match TRBD1. Germline V CDR1 and CDR2: DFQATT, SNEGSKA (reference sequence). The CDR3 has 13 residues. The junction had 4 bases not matched to a gene; V was cut back by 3 bases and J by 3 bases. The CDR3, as DNA: TGCAGTGCTAGGGGGGGACAGGACTACGAGCAGTACTTC. Translated: CSARGGQDYEQYF.

The chain joins TRBV12-3 or TRBV12-4 to TRBJ2-3; possibly TRBD1 for D (5 bases). Trimming left V 4 bases short and J 1 base short, with 12 bases between. The CDR3 is made up of 15 amino acids. The CDR3 sequence is CASSSDTGRTDTQYF. In nucleotides, the CDR3 is TGTGCCAGCAGTTCCGACACAGGACGCACAGATACGCAGTATTTT.

The CDR3 loop is CASSLLRVKKNYGYTF. CDR3 nucleotides: TGTGCCAGCAGTTTGCTCAGGGTGAAGAAGAACTATGGCTACACCTTC. The chain carries TRBV28 and TRBJ1-2, with a tentative D call TRBD1 (5 bases). CDR3 length equals 16 residues. Per germline, CDR1 MDHEN and CDR2 SYDVKM. V lost 3 bases, J lost 2 bases, and 16 bases lay in between.

This clonotype was detected only a few times. The rearrangement uses TRBV10-3 and TRBJ1-2; D gene uncertain. Trimming left V 8 bases short and J 4 bases short, with 14 bases between. Germline lookup yields CDR1 ENHRY and CDR2 SYGVKD. The CDR3 covers 13 residues. This CDR3 reads CAICPRLSYGYTF. Written as DNA, the CDR3 is TGTGCCATCTGCCCCCGATTATCCTATGGCTACACCTTC.

The chain uses TRBV20-1 and TRBJ1-2; a possible D gene is TRBD1 (5 bases). The CDR3 consists of 11 residues. Trimming took off 3 bases at V and 8 bases at J, with 10 bases between the two ends. Per germline, CDR1 DFQATT and CDR2 SNEGSKA (reference sequence). The DNA for the CDR3 is TGCAGTGCTAGTAAGGGGCAGGGCTACACCTTC. It is translated as CSASKGQGYTF.

The chain employs TRBV2 and TRBJ2-5; tentatively, D is TRBD2 (5 bases). Per the germline V gene, CDR1 is SNHLY and CDR2 is FYNNEI. The V and J ends lost 8 bases and 3 bases respectively, with 7 bases between them. CDR3 size: 11 residues. The DNA for the CDR3 is TGTGCCAGCGCGAGGGAAGAGACCCAGTACTTC. Translation gives CASAREETQYF. The full variable domain, its missing parts supplied by reference TRBV2 and TRBJ2-5, is EPEVTQTPSHQVTQMGQEVILRCVPISNHLYFYWYRQILGQKVEFLVSFYNNEISEKSEIFDDQFSVERPDGSNFTLKIRSTKLEDSAMYFCASAREETQYFGPGTRLLVL.

The chain is built from TRBV27 and TRBJ2-3; no clear D gene. Between the trimmed V and J ends, which lost 6 bases and 3 bases, there was a span of 13 bases. The CDR3 length is 14 residues. CDR1 is MNHEY and CDR2 is SMNVEV in the germline V gene (reference sequence). DNA of the CDR3: TGTGCCAGCAGGTCAAACGTGCAGACAGATACGCAGTATTTT. Translation gives CASRSNVQTDTQYF.

The chain uses TRBV19 and TRBJ1-1; 9 positions match TRBD1. With V trimmed by 5 bases and J by 4 bases, 8 bases remained unmatched. Germline V gene data show CDR1 as LNHDA and CDR2 as SQIVND (reference sequence). This CDR3 spans 15 amino acids. The CDR3 bases are TGTGCCAGTAGTCTCCCAACAGGGGGCGCCACTGAAGCTTTCTTT. Its protein is CASSLPTGGATEAFF. The full variable domain, with the rest looked up from reference TRBV19 and TRBJ1-1, is DGGITQSPKYLFRKEGQNVTLSCEQNLNHDAMYWYRQDPGQGLRLIYYSQIVNDFQKGDIAEGYSVSREKKESFPLTVTSAQKNPTAFYLCASSLPTGGATEAFFGQGTRLTVV.

This clonotype turned up a few times. The J gene is TRBJ2-3, the V gene TRBV6-1; tentative D call: TRBD1 (5 bases). Germline CDR1 reads MNHNS; CDR2 reads SASEGT. This CDR3 is 15 amino acids long. Deletions cut 10 bases from V and 5 bases from J, with 22 bases between. The CDR3: CAKESEGAKGDTQYF. The CDR3 coding sequence is TGTGCCAAAGAGAGTGAAGGGGCCAAAGGAGATACGCAGTATTTT.

This sequence joins TRBV28 and TRBJ2-2, with 8 bases fitting TRBD2. V lost 4 bases to trimming and J lost 4 bases; unmatched junction nucleotides: 5. In germline, CDR1 is MDHEN, CDR2 SYDVKM. This CDR3 region has 15 residues. The CDR3 DNA is TGTGCCAGCAGTTACGGGGGGGCCGGCACCGGGGAGCTGTTTTTT. It yields the protein CASSYGGAGTGELFF.

The J gene is TRBJ2-3, the V gene TRBV11-2; D assignment may be TRBD1 or TRBD2 (5 bases each). Germline V CDR1 and CDR2: SGHAT, FQNNGV. Trimming took 5 bases from V and 7 from J, leaving 16 bases between them. The CDR3 is made up of 14 amino acids. The CDR3, as DNA: TGTGCCAGCAGCGCAATCCTCGGGACGAATACGCAGTATTTT. Its protein is CASSAILGTNTQYF.

This clonotype has a handful of counts. V and J are TRBV24-1 and TRBJ2-7; 14 bases fit TRBD2. The CDR3 spans 15 residues. After removal of 3 bases from V and 4 bases from J, the junction contained 1 base not matched to a gene. Germline-derived CDR1 and CDR2 are KGHDR and SFDVKD. The CDR3 here is CATSDGLAGGYEQYF. CDR3 DNA sequence: TGTGCCACCAGTGATGGACTAGCGGGAGGTTACGAGCAGTACTTC.

The chain couples TRBV19 to TRBJ1-1; D is perhaps TRBD1 (5 bases). CDR1 is LNHDA and CDR2 is SQIVND in the germline V gene (reference sequence). V lost 3 bases, J lost 5 bases, and 7 bases lay in between. CDR3 length: 12 amino acids. The CDR3 sequence: CASSMGGTEAFF. CDR3 nucleotide sequence: TGTGCCAGTAGTATGGGGGGGACTGAAGCTTTCTTT.

This clonotype has only a few counts. This sequence joins TRBV7-6 and TRBJ1-6; 7 bases map to TRBD1. V lost 5 bases to trimming and J lost 8 bases; unmatched junction nucleotides: 6. The CDR3 spans 14 residues. Germline CDR1 is SGHVS and CDR2 is FNYEAQ. CDR3 residues: CASSPRDRYSPLHF. The CDR3 nucleotides are TGTGCCAGCAGCCCTCGGGACAGATATTCACCCCTCCACTTT.

The chain is built from TRBV20-1 and TRBJ1-2; D gene ambiguous. Germline V gene sequence: CDR1 DFQATT, CDR2 SNEGSKA (reference sequence). This CDR3 has 12 residues. The V gene lost 3 bases and the J gene lost 4 bases, with 9 bases spanning the gap. This CDR3 reads CSASVGSYGYTF. The CDR3 DNA follows: TGCAGTGCTAGTGTGGGGAGCTATGGCTACACCTTC.

This clonotype was found a few times. The gene calls are TRBV20-1 and TRBJ2-2, with 12 bases lining up with TRBD2. In germline, CDR1 is DFQATT, CDR2 SNEGSKA (reference sequence). The CDR3 spans 14 residues. The junction had 4 bases not matched to a gene; V was cut back by 6 bases and J by 5 bases. The CDR3 DNA is TGCAGTGCCCCGACTAGCGGGAGTACCGGGGAGCTGTTTTTT. Protein: CSAPTSGSTGELFF.

This rearrangement joins TRBV4-1 to TRBJ1-6; D gene ambiguous. Germline CDR1 reads MGHRA; CDR2 reads YSYEKL. CDR3 length: 16 residues. V lost 1 base and J lost 4, with 11 bases in between. CDR3 DNA: TGCGCCAGCAGCCAAGGGGCGGGGATTTATAATTCACCCCTCCACTTT. Translated, it gives CASSQGAGIYNSPLHF.

The chain carries TRBV27 and TRBJ1-6; the D is unclear. With 4 bases removed from V and 7 bases from J, the gap between germline ends came to 14 bases. The germline V gene has CDR1 MNHEY and CDR2 SMNVEV (reference sequence). The CDR3 totals 15 residues. The CDR3 reads CASSSTAIGNSPLHF. The CDR3 DNA reads TGTGCCAGCAGTTCTACAGCCATCGGCAATTCACCCCTCCACTTT.

The J gene is TRBJ2-1, the V gene TRBV19, with 9 bases matching TRBD2. The CDR3 is 13 residues long. Unmatched junction bases numbered 5, after V lost 10 bases and J lost 4 bases. The germline V gene encodes CDR1 LNHDA and CDR2 SQIVND (reference sequence). CDR3 amino acids: CATRGRGYNEQFF. CDR3 sequence (DNA): TGTGCCACCCGCGGGAGGGGTTACAATGAGCAGTTCTTC.